The 25 T cell receptor beta chains listed next were all sequenced from one sample in a study of graft-versus-host responses after intestinal transplantation. Clones were read by immunoSEQ multiplex PCR, and TCRdb kept only the in-frame ones, dropping some. The sample includes about 21,000 clones, approximately 72% seen only once; the top ten take roughly 8%. Tissue processing of the graft released intraepithelial and lamina propria lymphocytes from it. The specimen comprised ileum tissue, sampled approximately 20 days after intestinal transplant. The origin of the receptors is a human patient who received an intestinal transplant, so some T cells may come from the graft donor.

V is TRBV15 and J is TRBJ2-4; the D gene is possibly TRBD2 (5 bases). In germline, CDR1 is LNHNV, CDR2 YYDKDF (reference sequence). The V gene lost 1 base and the J gene lost 6 bases, with 16 bases spanning the gap. The CDR3 is 16 residues long. The CDR3 region is CATSRGLVRAGNIQYF. CDR3 DNA sequence: TGTGCCACCAGCAGAGGGCTCGTGCGCGCGGGAAACATTCAGTACTTC.

The chain recombines TRBV14 with TRBJ2-3; 7 bases agree with TRBD2. Germline V lookup: CDR1 SGHDN, CDR2 FVKESK. The CDR3 has 18 residues. V dropped 7 bases and J dropped 2; count of bases not matched to a gene: 18. Here the CDR3 reads CASTPGPKRGYSTDTQYF. The CDR3 DNA reads TGTGCCAGCACCCCAGGTCCCAAGCGGGGATACTCCACAGATACGCAGTATTTT.

This clone was seen once. V usage is TRBV27 and J usage is TRBJ2-1; D is undetermined. The CDR3 covers 15 residues. CDR1 MNHEY and CDR2 SMNVEV come from the germline V gene (reference sequence). The V end was cut by 0 bases, the J end by 1 base, with 7 bases between. The CDR3 is CASSLSWQSYNEQFF. The CDR3 DNA is TGTGCCAGCAGTTTATCGTGGCAGTCCTACAATGAGCAGTTCTTC.

V usage is TRBV5-6 and J usage is TRBJ2-7, with TRBD2 matching 10 bases. This CDR3 has 13 amino acids. Germline-derived CDR1 and CDR2 are SGHDT and YYEEEE. V shed 5 bases, J shed 4 bases, and the junction held 3 bases outside the gene matches. The CDR3 region is CASRGLAEYEQYF. The CDR3 bases are TGTGCCAGCAGAGGACTAGCGGAATACGAGCAGTACTTC.

As DNA, the CDR3 is TGCGCCAGCAGCCCCCATGGGGGGGAGCCCGGGGAGCTGTTTTTT. It codes for CASSPHGGEPGELFF. The V and J genes are TRBV4-3 and TRBJ2-2, with TRBD2 identical over 7 bases. Germline CDR1 reads LGHNA; CDR2 reads YSLEER. The CDR3 loop spans 15 amino acids. V shed 4 bases and J 6 bases; nucleotides not matched to a gene: 8.

This clone was counted only a few times. The chain joins TRBV10-3 to TRBJ2-7; 10 nucleotides line up with TRBD1. The CDR3 consists of 14 residues. Looked up from germline, CDR1 is ENHRY and CDR2 is SYGVKD. The ends lost 3 bases at V and 6 bases at J; junction bases unmatched: 5. CDR3 sequence (DNA): TGTGCCATCAGTGACAGGGACAGGGGAACCGAGCAGTACTTC. It yields the protein CAISDRDRGTEQYF.

This clone has a single count. The rearrangement uses TRBV9 and TRBJ2-7, with D hard to call. Trimming took 0 bases from V and 3 from J, leaving 13 bases between them. Germline CDR1 is SGDLS and CDR2 is YYNGEE. The CDR3 consists of 15 residues. The CDR3 bases are TGTGCCAGCAGCGTAGGGGCAGGCCCCTTCTACGAGCAGTACTTC. Translated: CASSVGAGPFYEQYF.

The chain joins TRBV27 to TRBJ2-7, with TRBD1 identical over 7 bases. Germline CDR1 reads MNHEY; CDR2 reads SMNVEV (reference sequence). The junction had 10 bases not matched to a gene; V was cut back by 5 bases and J by 6 bases. CDR3 size: 14 residues. CDR3 protein: CASSPGQVVPEQYF. The CDR3 nucleotides are TGTGCCAGCAGTCCCGGACAGGTTGTCCCCGAGCAGTACTTC.

The DNA for the CDR3 is TGCGCCAGCAGCCAAGTGGGGTCCGGGACAACTGGAAACACCATATATTTT. Encoded protein: CASSQVGSGTTGNTIYF. The gene calls are TRBV4-1 and TRBJ1-3; the D gene is possibly TRBD1 (6 bases). This CDR3 is 17 amino acids long. V was clipped by 1 base and J by 2 bases, with 15 bases between them. CDR1 is MGHRA and CDR2 is YSYEKL in the germline V gene.

The genes are TRBV7-8 and TRBJ2-2; maybe TRBD2 (7 bases). V was clipped by 3 bases and J by 4 bases, with 18 bases between them. There are 17 residues in the CDR3. Per the germline V gene, CDR1 is SGHVS and CDR2 is FQNEAQ. CDR3 amino acids: CASSFYVRGGITGELFF. The CDR3 bases are TGTGCCAGCAGCTTCTACGTAAGGGGGGGGATCACCGGGGAGCTGTTTTTT. The whole variable domain, remainder taken from reference TRBV7-8 and TRBJ2-2, is GAGVSQSPRYKVAKRGQDVALRCDPISGHVSLFWYQQALGQGPEFLTYFQNEAQLDKSGLPSDRFFAERPEGSVSTLKIQRTQQEDSAVYLCASSFYVRGGITGELFFGEGSRLTVL.

The genes are TRBV13 and TRBJ2-1, with 12 bases that match TRBD2. The CDR3 has 14 residues. After removal of 5 bases from V and 15 bases from J, the junction contained 11 bases not matched to a gene. Germline V gene data show CDR1 as PRHDT and CDR2 as FYEKMQ (reference sequence). The CDR3 reads CASSLPGLAGPRFF. The CDR3 nucleotides are TGTGCCAGCAGCCTACCGGGACTAGCGGGTCCTAGGTTCTTC.

The gene calls are TRBV7-6 and TRBJ2-7; TRBD1 agrees at 8 bases. The CDR3 sequence is 14 residues long. CDR1 is SGHVS and CDR2 is FNYEAQ in the germline V gene. After removal of 5 bases from V and 2 bases from J, the junction contained 5 bases not matched to a gene. The CDR3 loop is CASSPRDRTYEQYF. As DNA, the CDR3 is TGTGCCAGCAGCCCCCGGGACAGGACCTACGAGCAGTACTTC.

The genes are TRBV10-2 and TRBJ1-1, with 9 bases identical to TRBD1. Germline V CDR1 and CDR2: WSHSY, SAAADI. This CDR3 spans 14 amino acids. Trimming removed 3 bases from V and 3 bases from J; junction bases left unmatched: 2. In DNA form, the CDR3 reads TGCGCCAGCAGTGAACAGGGGGCTGACACTGAAGCTTTCTTT. This gives the protein CASSEQGADTEAFF.

The V gene is TRBV5-4, the J gene TRBJ1-2; D perhaps matches TRBD1 (5 bases). Deletions cut 4 bases from V and 0 bases from J, with 16 bases between. This CDR3 region has 16 residues. The germline V gene has CDR1 SGHNT and CDR2 YYREEE (reference sequence). The CDR3 DNA follows: TGTGCCAGCAGCGAAAACCCAGGGAATTCTAACTATGGCTACACCTTC. Amino acid sequence: CASSENPGNSNYGYTF.

V gene TRBV28 combines with J gene TRBJ2-3; TRBD2 agrees at 7 bases. CDR1 MDHEN and CDR2 SYDVKM come from the germline V gene. V gave up 2 bases and J gave up 5 bases; unmatched junction bases: 13. This CDR3 has 17 residues. CDR3 sequence reads: CASSLGRGGTARDTQYF. CDR3 in DNA: TGTGCCAGCAGTTTAGGGAGGGGTGGGACGGCTCGAGATACGCAGTATTTT.

This chain joins TRBV5-6 and TRBJ2-5; 7 bases map to TRBD2. Germline assignment: CDR1 SGHDT and CDR2 YYEEEE. With 4 bases clipped from V and 1 base from J, the junction kept 4 bases outside the gene matches. The CDR3 runs to 14 residues. The DNA for the CDR3 is TGTGCCAGCAGCCGCCCGGGAGGCCAAGAGACCCAGTACTTC. It specifies CASSRPGGQETQYF.

The rearrangement joins TRBV6-5 to TRBJ2-1; 7 bases are a match to TRBD2. CDR1 and CDR2 from the germline V gene are MNHEY and SVGAGI. V was pared by 2 bases and J by 7 bases, with 2 bases of the junction left unmatched. The CDR3 has 13 residues. This chain's CDR3 is CASSYGGGNEQFF. CDR3 coding DNA: TGTGCCAGCAGTTACGGGGGAGGGAATGAGCAGTTCTTC.

V gene TRBV4-2 combines with J gene TRBJ2-2, with unresolved D. V was clipped by 8 bases and J by 0 bases, with 13 bases between them. Germline CDR1 LGHNA, CDR2 YNFKEQ. The length of the CDR3 is 15 residues. The CDR3 sequence is CASAIVLANTGELFF. For the CDR3, the DNA is TGTGCCAGCGCCATAGTGCTAGCGAACACCGGGGAGCTGTTTTTT.

The rearrangement joins TRBV29-1 to TRBJ2-7; 7 nucleotides match TRBD1. CDR1 is SQVTM and CDR2 is ANQGSEA in the germline V gene. After removal of 4 bases from V and 7 bases from J, the junction contained 10 bases not matched to a gene. The CDR3 extends over 13 amino acids. The CDR3 region is CSVGWDSFGEQYF. CDR3 bases: TGCAGCGTTGGTTGGGACAGTTTTGGGGAGCAGTACTTC.

V gene TRBV28 combines with J gene TRBJ2-7, with 7 bases matching TRBD2. Germline V lookup: CDR1 MDHEN, CDR2 SYDVKM. V shed 10 bases and J 3 bases; nucleotides not matched to a gene: 9. The CDR3 contains 13 residues. The CDR3 is CATRGTTLYEQYF. The CDR3 region has the DNA TGTGCCACCCGCGGGACTACCCTCTACGAGCAGTACTTC.

The chain couples TRBV5-3 to TRBJ1-5; D gene uncertain. TRBV5-3 is annotated as an ORF whose role is uncertain. There are 10 residues in the CDR3. V lost 0 bases and J lost 12, with 4 bases in between. CDR3 protein: CARSLDGQHF. The CDR3 DNA is TGTGCCAGAAGCTTGGACGGCCAGCATTTT.

V usage is TRBV7-2 and J usage is TRBJ1-5; no clear D gene. The CDR3 covers 15 residues. The germline V gene encodes CDR1 SGHTA and CDR2 FQGNSA. Trimming cost V 2 bases and J 7 bases, with 15 bases left between them. CDR3 sequence (DNA): TGTGCCAGCAGCTTACTGTCTGGAGGGAAACAGCCCCAGCATTTT. Translated, it gives CASSLLSGGKQPQHF.

The chain is built from TRBV23-1 and TRBJ1-6; D perhaps matches TRBD1 (5 bases). TRBV23-1 qualifies as an ORF whose function is uncertain. Trimming removed 0 bases at V and 7 bases at J, with 34 bases between. The CDR3 extends over 23 amino acids. CDR3 nucleotide sequence: TGCGCCAGCAGTCAATCCCGGGGGTCGCGGTGCGTGGAGGGAGACTGGAAAAATTCACCCCTCCACTTT. Translated, it gives CASSQSRGSRCVEGDWKNSPLHF.

The genes are TRBV5-4 and TRBJ2-1; the match to TRBD1 covers 7 bases. V trimming: 0 bases; J trimming: 12 bases; junction bases outside the gene matches: 12. The CDR3 is 15 amino acids. Germline V gene data show CDR1 as SGHNT and CDR2 as YYREEE (reference sequence). The DNA for the CDR3 is TGTGCCAGCAGCTTGGGACAGGGCCGCCCTTATGGGCAGTTCTTC. Its protein product is CASSLGQGRPYGQFF.

This clone was seen once. The chain employs TRBV29-1 and TRBJ1-1; D is possibly TRBD1 (5 bases). CDR1 SQVTM and CDR2 ANQGSEA come from the germline V gene. The CDR3 is 12 residues long. V was trimmed by 4 bases and J by 5 bases, leaving 11 bases between them. The CDR3 loop reads CSVGGGLTEAFF. The CDR3 nucleotides are TGCAGCGTTGGGGGGGGTTTGACTGAAGCTTTCTTT. Together with reference TRBV29-1 and TRBJ1-1, the CDR3 gives the full variable domain: SAVISQKPSRDICQRGTSLTIQCQVDSQVTMMFWYRQQPGQSLTLIATANQGSEATYESGFVIDKFPISRPNLTFSTLTVSNMSPEDSSIYLCSVGGGLTEAFFGQGTRLTVV.